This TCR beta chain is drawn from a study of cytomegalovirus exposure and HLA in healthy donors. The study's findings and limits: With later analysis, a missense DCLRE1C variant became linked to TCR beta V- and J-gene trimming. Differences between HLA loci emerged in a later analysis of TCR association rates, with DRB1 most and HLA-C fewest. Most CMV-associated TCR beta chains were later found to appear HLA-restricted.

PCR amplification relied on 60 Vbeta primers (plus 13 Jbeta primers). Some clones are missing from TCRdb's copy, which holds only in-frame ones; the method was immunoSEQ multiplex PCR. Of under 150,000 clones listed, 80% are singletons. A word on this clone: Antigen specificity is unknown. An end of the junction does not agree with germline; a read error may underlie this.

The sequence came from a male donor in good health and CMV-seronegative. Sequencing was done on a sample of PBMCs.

This chain's CDR3 is CASGLARVSGNEQFF. The CDR3 region has the DNA TGTGCCAGCGGCTTAGCGCGTGTTAGCGGCAATGAGCAGTTCTTC. The chain links TRBV7-6 to TRBJ2-1; perhaps TRBD2 as D (6 bases). The CDR3 runs 15 residues. Germline V lookup: CDR1 SGHVS, CDR2 FNYEAQ.